The 28 T cell receptor beta chains presented below share a single source sample, sequenced in a study of cytomegalovirus exposure and HLA in healthy donors. PCR used 60 Vbeta primers and 13 Jbeta primers. Method: immunoSEQ multiplex PCR; TCRdb's copy keeps in-frame clones and lacks some. The table lists just under 95,000 clones, 70% to 85% of them singletons. The sequenced sample was PBMCs. The receptors derive from a human donor in good health.

This chain uses TRBV14 with TRBJ2-7; 7 nucleotides agree with TRBD1. Unmatched junction bases numbered 4, after V lost 4 bases and J lost 4 bases. Germline-derived CDR1 and CDR2 are SGHDN and FVKESK. The CDR3 is 13 amino acids. The CDR3 reads CASSLRQGYEQYF. For the CDR3, the DNA is TGTGCCAGCAGCCTCCGACAGGGATACGAGCAGTACTTC.

This clone appeared a few times. V is TRBV9 and J is TRBJ2-3; TRBD1 might be the D (6 bases). The CDR3 loop spans 17 amino acids. CDR1 is SGDLS, CDR2 YYNGEE, per germline. V was pared by 4 bases and J by 0 bases, with 18 bases between. In DNA, the CDR3 is TGTGCCAGCAGCCTACCAATCGGACAGACTAGCACAGATACGCAGTATTTT. This codes for CASSLPIGQTSTDTQYF.

The V call is TRBV7-2, the J call TRBJ1-2; 9 bases line up with TRBD1. Germline V gene lookup returns CDR1 SGHTA and CDR2 FQGNSA. CDR3 length equals 14 residues. Losses at the gene ends were 4 bases for V and 6 bases for J; bases not matched to a gene: 6. The CDR3 protein is CASSSDRGWDGYTF. The CDR3 DNA reads as TGTGCCAGCAGCTCCGACAGGGGGTGGGATGGCTACACCTTC.

The genes are TRBV9 and TRBJ2-5, with 13 nucleotides matching TRBD2. The J segment lost 5 bases and the V segment lost 2 bases, leaving 6 bases of the junction unmatched. The CDR3 is 16 amino acids. CDR1 and CDR2 (germline): SGDLS, YYNGEE. CDR3 region: CASSVGLAGEGETQYF. CDR3 DNA sequence: TGTGCCAGCAGCGTCGGACTAGCGGGAGAAGGGGAGACCCAGTACTTC.

The count of this clone is one. The V and J genes are TRBV25-1 and TRBJ2-3, with TRBD1 matching over 7 bases. CDR1 and CDR2 from the germline V gene are MGHDK and SYGVNS. J gave up 2 bases and V 6 bases, and 8 bases lay outside the gene matches. The CDR3 has 15 residues. This chain's CDR3 is CASSRRTGPTDTQYF. CDR3 sequence (DNA): TGTGCCAGCAGCCGCCGGACAGGACCCACAGATACGCAGTATTTT. Variable domain in full (rest from reference TRBV25-1 and TRBJ2-3): EADIYQTPRYLVIGTGKKITLECSQTMGHDKMYWYQQDPGMELHLIHYSYGVNSTEKGDLSSESTVSRIRTEHFPLTLESARPSHTSQYLCASSRRTGPTDTQYFGPGTRLTVL.

The chain couples TRBV5-1 to TRBJ2-7; D is ambiguous. Germline assignment: CDR1 SGHRS and CDR2 YFSETQ. The CDR3 sequence is 12 residues long. V was clipped by 5 bases and J by 2 bases, with 8 bases between them. The CDR3 region has the DNA TGCGCCAGCAGGTTTGGCCCCTACGAGCAGTACTTC. Translated, it gives CASRFGPYEQYF.

The chain links TRBV2 to TRBJ1-4; no firm D call. The CDR3 is made up of 15 amino acids. Trimming took off 0 bases at V and 7 bases at J, with 12 bases between the two ends. CDR1 is SNHLY and CDR2 is FYNNEI in the germline V gene. The DNA of the CDR3 is TGTGCCAGCAGTGAAGCACCGTCCCTAGGTGAAAAACTGTTTTTT. Its protein product is CASSEAPSLGEKLFF.

The J gene is TRBJ1-2, the V gene TRBV27; TRBD1 is a possible D gene (6 bases). Germline V gives CDR1 MNHEY, CDR2 SMNVEV (reference sequence). Trimming pared 6 bases from V and 4 bases from J, leaving 12 bases between. The CDR3 runs 13 residues. The CDR3 DNA is TGTGCCAGCAGCTCCCCACAGGGCTATGGCTACACCTTC. It yields the protein CASSSPQGYGYTF.

This chain uses TRBV11-2 with TRBJ2-5; D ambiguous. The CDR3 extends over 13 amino acids. Trimming took off 3 bases at V and 0 bases at J, with 5 bases between the two ends. Germline loops: CDR1 SGHAT, CDR2 FQNNGV. This chain's CDR3 is CASSFMYQETQYF. The DNA for the CDR3 is TGTGCCAGCAGCTTCATGTACCAAGAGACCCAGTACTTC.

The DNA for the CDR3 is TGTGCCAGCAGCCCCGGGACAGGCCTGGCCGGGGAGCTGTTTTTT. The encoded protein is CASSPGTGLAGELFF. V and J are TRBV7-9 and TRBJ2-2, with 8 positions matching TRBD1. The CDR3 is made up of 15 amino acids. J gave up 6 bases and V 5 bases, and 8 bases lay outside the gene matches. Germline loops: CDR1 SEHNR, CDR2 FQNEAQ (reference sequence).

The chain joins TRBV4-2 to TRBJ2-7, with TRBD1 identical over 7 bases. Per the germline V gene, CDR1 is LGHNA and CDR2 is YNFKEQ. CDR3 length: 15 amino acids. Trimming removed 5 bases from V and 5 bases from J; junction bases left unmatched: 12. Here the CDR3 DNA reads TGTGCCAGCAGCTTCCAGGGACAGCTTTTAGACGAGCAGTACTTC. Translated: CASSFQGQLLDEQYF.

This clone was seen only once. V and J are TRBV7-6 and TRBJ1-2; D is possibly TRBD1 (5 bases). Trimming cost V 5 bases and J 1 base, with 17 bases left between them. Germline V gene sequence: CDR1 SGHVS, CDR2 FNYEAQ. The CDR3 length is 16 residues. The CDR3 bases are TGTGCCAGCAGCCCCCTAGGTGGGGCCTTTAACTATGGCTACACCTTC. Residues: CASSPLGGAFNYGYTF.

V gene TRBV6-5 combines with J gene TRBJ2-7; no firm D call. Trimming removed 2 bases at V and 2 bases at J, with 10 bases between. CDR1 is MNHEY and CDR2 is SVGAGI in the germline V gene. There are 14 residues in the CDR3. CDR3: CASSYTYRTYEQYF. The DNA of the CDR3 is TGTGCCAGCAGTTACACCTACAGAACCTACGAGCAGTACTTC.

The chain combines TRBV27 with TRBJ2-1, with 10 nucleotides matching TRBD2. CDR1 MNHEY and CDR2 SMNVEV come from the germline V gene (reference sequence). Trimming cost V 4 bases and J 4 bases; bases outside gene matches: 13. The CDR3 has 18 residues. The CDR3 sequence: CASSSQLAGLLEYNEQFF. CDR3 nucleotides: TGTGCCAGCAGTTCCCAACTAGCGGGGCTTCTGGAATACAATGAGCAGTTCTTC.

V is TRBV30 and J is TRBJ1-1; D gene unclear. Trimming removed 1 base at V and 4 bases at J, with 10 bases between. Germline CDR1 and CDR2: GTSNPN and SVGIG (reference sequence). This CDR3 contains 13 residues. This chain's CDR3 is CAWSATEGTEAFF. The DNA for the CDR3 is TGTGCCTGGAGTGCGACCGAGGGCACTGAAGCTTTCTTT.

The chain uses TRBV5-4 and TRBJ2-3; a possible D gene is TRBD2 (7 bases). The length of the CDR3 is 15 residues. Germline V lookup: CDR1 SGHNT, CDR2 YYREEE (reference sequence). Trimming left V 4 bases short and J 3 bases short, with 15 bases between. The CDR3 spells CASSEGEGRTDTQYF. The CDR3 DNA reads TGTGCCAGCAGCGAGGGGGAGGGCCGGACAGATACGCAGTATTTT.

The rearrangement links TRBV6-5 to TRBJ1-1; D uncertain. The V end was cut by 4 bases, the J end by 4 bases, with 13 bases between. This CDR3 spans 14 amino acids. The germline gives CDR1 MNHEY, CDR2 SVGAGI. The CDR3 sequence: CASSSSRLATEAFF. CDR3 nucleotide sequence: TGTGCCAGCAGTTCGTCCCGACTAGCCACTGAAGCTTTCTTT.

This rearrangement joins TRBV11-2 to TRBJ2-7, with unresolved D. Trimming stripped 0 bases from V and 2 bases from J, with 8 bases between. The CDR3 runs to 14 residues. Germline lookup yields CDR1 SGHAT and CDR2 FQNNGV. In DNA form, the CDR3 reads TGTGCCAGCAGCTTAGACAGGTCGGCCTACGAGCAGTACTTC. Translation: CASSLDRSAYEQYF. Drawing the rest from reference TRBV11-2 and TRBJ2-7, the complete variable domain is EAGVAQSPRYKIIEKRQSVAFWCNPISGHATLYWYQQILGQGPKLLIQFQNNGVVDDSQLPKDRFSAERLKGVDSTLKIQPAKLEDSAVYLCASSLDRSAYEQYFGPGTRLTVT.

As DNA, the CDR3 is TGCGCCAGCAGCTTGGAGCCCGGGACAGGGTCCCATGAGCAGTTCTTC. Translation gives CASSLEPGTGSHEQFF. The chain couples TRBV5-1 to TRBJ2-1; 9 bases line up with TRBD1. The CDR3 contains 16 residues. In germline, CDR1 is SGHRS, CDR2 YFSETQ. After removal of 0 bases from V and 8 bases from J, the junction contained 9 bases not matched to a gene.

This chain links TRBV25-1 with TRBJ2-5; 10 positions match TRBD2. The CDR3 totals 13 residues. The V gene's germline CDR1 is MGHDK and CDR2 SYGVNS. After removal of 8 bases from V and 4 bases from J, the junction contained 4 bases not matched to a gene. The CDR3 nucleotides read TGTGCCAGCTGGACTAGCGGAGGAGAGACCCAGTACTTC. As protein: CASWTSGGETQYF.

The chain carries TRBV4-2 and TRBJ1-2; D gene unclear. The CDR3 consists of 16 residues. V lost 5 bases and J 4 bases, leaving 20 bases between the germline ends. CDR1 and CDR2 (germline): LGHNA, YNFKEQ. The CDR3 nucleotides read TGTGCCAGCAGCGTCGGGGTCGTGGGGTTAGGCTATGGCTACACCTTC. It encodes CASSVGVVGLGYGYTF.

The chain employs TRBV11-2 and TRBJ2-2; 7 bases map to TRBD2. Germline lookup yields CDR1 SGHAT and CDR2 FQNNGV. J lost 5 bases, V lost 3 bases, and 6 bases had no gene match. The CDR3 contains 15 residues. CDR3 region: CASSFAGVATGELFF. The CDR3 DNA follows: TGTGCCAGCAGCTTTGCGGGAGTGGCGACCGGGGAGCTGTTTTTT.

V usage is TRBV7-8 and J usage is TRBJ2-5, with 7 bases identical to TRBD2. The trim removed 3 bases at V and 5 bases at J, leaving 6 bases unmatched. CDR1 and CDR2 from the germline V gene are SGHVS and FQNEAQ. This CDR3 contains 14 residues. CDR3 in DNA: TGTGCCAGCAGCTTCGGGGGGACTCGGGAGACCCAGTACTTC. It codes for CASSFGGTRETQYF.

This clone was observed a handful of times. The chain employs TRBV11-2 and TRBJ1-1, with D uncertain. Between the trimmed V and J ends, which lost 1 base and 11 bases, there was a span of 11 bases. From germline, CDR1 is SGHAT and CDR2 FQNNGV. CDR3 length: 12 residues. The CDR3 here is CASSLAGNWAFF. The CDR3 coding sequence is TGTGCCAGCAGCTTAGCCGGGAATTGGGCTTTCTTT.

The chain links TRBV12-5 to TRBJ2-1; 7 nucleotides line up with TRBD2. The CDR3 contains 14 residues. Germline V gene sequence: CDR1 LGHNT, CDR2 FRNRAP. V was pared by 7 bases and J by 5 bases, with 8 bases of the junction left unmatched. The CDR3 coding sequence is TGTGCTAGTGCCTGGCGGGAGACCGACAATGAGCAGTTCTTC. Its protein is CASAWRETDNEQFF.

This CDR3 is CASSSSGVRGEKLFF. The CDR3 DNA is TGTGCCAGCAGCTCTTCCGGAGTAAGGGGTGAAAAACTGTTTTTT. The rearrangement joins TRBV7-3 to TRBJ1-4, with D possibly TRBD1 on 5 matching bases. The CDR3 extends over 15 amino acids. The V gene lost 4 bases and the J gene lost 7 bases, with 16 bases spanning the gap. Per germline, CDR1 SGHTA and CDR2 FQGTGA.

In its sample, this clone was seen once. The chain couples TRBV14 to TRBJ1-2, with D perhaps TRBD1 (5 bases). From germline, CDR1 is SGHDN and CDR2 FVKESK. The CDR3 covers 17 residues. V lost 6 bases to trimming and J lost 4 bases, with 24 bases between them. In DNA form, the CDR3 reads TGTGCCAGCAGTCGCCAGATGTCGGGGGGAGCTAGCTATGGCTACACCTTC. Encoded protein: CASSRQMSGGASYGYTF.

The chain joins TRBV19 to TRBJ2-7, with TRBD2 matching 12 bases. This CDR3 spans 15 amino acids. The ends lost 1 base at V and 7 bases at J; junction bases unmatched: 5. CDR1 and CDR2 (germline): LNHDA, SQIVND (reference sequence). This CDR3 is CASSIVLGLAGEQYF. The CDR3 DNA follows: TGTGCCAGTAGTATAGTTCTTGGACTAGCGGGAGAGCAGTACTTC.